This TCR beta chain emerged from a study of CD8 T cells in ankylosing spondylitis. Researchers built TCR beta libraries using quantitative 5'-RACE with molecular barcodes. One entry per CDR3 protein, called by TCRdb with MiXCR from the 5' RACE reads. This table has about 130,000 distinct CDR3 sequences, 9.3% appearing once. Germline CDR1 and CDR2: DFQATT and SNEGSKA (reference sequence). The CDR3 has 16 residues. Trimming removed 0 bases from V and 5 bases from J; junction bases left unmatched: 10. This clonotype was observed many times. Its antigen remains unknown. Findings of the study overall: A motif in TCR beta, a set of eight highly homologous variants, appeared characteristic of ankylosing spondylitis blood. Before this, some motif variants had been reported in reactive arthritis synovial fluid and blood. Significant enrichment of disease-linked clones was reported in matched ankylosing spondylitis synovial fluid.

Sequencing was carried out using blood, either unsorted or a sorted T cell fraction (not recorded which). The sequence derives from a male donor with ankylosing spondylitis or in good health (not recorded which). The V and J genes are TRBV20-1 and TRBJ2-1; 7 bases map to TRBD2. In nucleotides, the CDR3 is TGCAGTGCTAGAGATCCGACGCTAGCGGATGACAATGAGCAGTTCTTC. It encodes CSARDPTLADDNEQFF.